These 30 T cell receptor beta chains came from one sample sequenced in a study of cytomegalovirus exposure and HLA in healthy donors. Researchers ran the PCR with 60 Vbeta and 13 Jbeta primers. The data were produced by immunoSEQ multiplex PCR, yet TCRdb's version contains in-frame clones alone and is incomplete. The sample lists some 270,000 clones; 80% were seen once. The specimen sequenced was PBMCs. The origin of the receptors is a girl aged 2 to 9 in good health and CMV-seronegative.

The V gene is TRBV7-6, the J gene TRBJ2-1; 7 nucleotides agree with TRBD2. Trimming at V came to 2 bases and at J to 7 bases, leaving 17 bases not matched to a gene. Per the germline V gene, CDR1 is SGHVS and CDR2 is FNYEAQ. The CDR3 loop spans 18 amino acids. CDR3 residues: CASSLSRNFGGSGNEQFF. The CDR3, as DNA: TGTGCCAGCAGCTTATCAAGGAATTTCGGCGGGAGTGGTAATGAGCAGTTCTTC.

The V and J genes are TRBV27 and TRBJ1-2; maybe TRBD1 (5 bases). CDR3 length: 14 residues. Germline CDR1 reads MNHEY; CDR2 reads SMNVEV (reference sequence). Trimming left V 4 bases short and J 8 bases short, with 17 bases between. This CDR3 reads CASSSSPRVGGYTF. CDR3 DNA: TGTGCCAGCAGTTCGTCCCCCAGGGTGGGGGGCTACACCTTC.

This clone appeared a few times. The chain uses TRBV6-1 and TRBJ1-2, with D unresolved. V was cut by 7 bases and J by 5 bases, with 17 bases left in between. CDR3 length: 14 amino acids. Germline assignment: CDR1 MNHNS and CDR2 SASEGT. The DNA of the CDR3 is TGTGCCAGCACTGTGAGTTCACCCCTATATGGCTACACCTTC. It is translated as CASTVSSPLYGYTF.

CDR3 DNA sequence: TGTGCCAGCAGCTTACGGACGGAACAGGGCCCGAATTCACCCCTCCACTTT. It encodes CASSLRTEQGPNSPLHF. The chain combines TRBV7-2 with TRBJ1-6; the D gene is possibly TRBD1 (6 bases). CDR1 and CDR2 (germline): SGHTA, FQGNSA. V was cut by 2 bases and J by 7 bases, with 18 bases left in between. The CDR3 has 17 residues.

The rearrangement joins TRBV28 to TRBJ1-4; 8 bases match TRBD1. Germline V lookup: CDR1 MDHEN, CDR2 SYDVKM. J gave up 6 bases and V 3 bases, and 3 bases lay outside the gene matches. This CDR3 has 14 amino acids. The CDR3 region has the DNA TGTGCCAGCAGTTTGGGACAGGACTATGAAAAACTGTTTTTT. It is translated as CASSLGQDYEKLFF.

This chain connects TRBV7-7 to TRBJ2-5; D gene uncertain. The CDR3 runs 13 residues. V shed 3 bases and J shed 1 base, with 6 bases lying between them. CDR1 is SSHAT, CDR2 FNYEAQ, per germline (reference sequence). The CDR3 DNA sequence: TGTGCCAGCAGCTTTACAGTCCAAGAGACCCAGTACTTC. Its protein product is CASSFTVQETQYF.

The chain uses TRBV15 and TRBJ2-3, with 8 bases identical to TRBD2. The CDR3 has 16 amino acids. The V gene end was trimmed by 0 bases and the J gene end by 4 bases; junction bases not matched to a gene: 6. Germline V CDR1 and CDR2: LNHNV, YYDKDF (reference sequence). CDR3 residues: CATSRDSSGSSDTQYF. The CDR3 bases are TGTGCCACCAGCAGAGATAGCAGCGGGAGTTCAGATACGCAGTATTTT.

The chain employs TRBV28 and TRBJ2-7; D possibly corresponds to TRBD1 (7 bases). Trimming pared 7 bases from V and 3 bases from J, leaving 22 bases between. Germline CDR1 is MDHEN and CDR2 is SYDVKM. The CDR3 spans 16 residues. CDR3 region: CASTPGGTDLNYEQYF. The CDR3 nucleotides read TGTGCCAGCACCCCTGGCGGGACAGACTTAAACTACGAGCAGTACTTC.

This chain links TRBV28 with TRBJ2-1, with 8 bases identical to TRBD2. V lost 6 bases, J lost 6 bases, and 13 bases stayed unmatched. The CDR3 loop spans 16 amino acids. Germline CDR1 and CDR2: MDHEN and SYDVKM. The CDR3 protein is CASRDPASGSGNEQFF. In DNA, the CDR3 is TGTGCCAGCAGGGACCCTGCGAGCGGGAGTGGCAATGAGCAGTTCTTC.

This clone was detected once. The chain joins TRBV7-9 to TRBJ2-3; D remains unclear. From germline, CDR1 is SEHNR and CDR2 FQNEAQ (reference sequence). The CDR3 spans 13 residues. V lost 3 bases, J lost 2 bases, and 6 bases lay in between. The CDR3 DNA is TGTGCCAGCAGCTTGGCATACACAGATACGCAGTATTTT. Protein product: CASSLAYTDTQYF.

This chain joins TRBV2 and TRBJ2-7, with TRBD1 identical over 7 bases. The V segment lost 6 bases and the J segment 4 bases; nucleotides outside the gene matches: 9. CDR3 length: 14 residues. The germline gives CDR1 SNHLY, CDR2 FYNNEI. This CDR3 reads CASRNTGQQYEQYF. DNA for the CDR3: TGTGCCAGCAGGAACACGGGACAGCAGTACGAGCAGTACTTC.

The chain links TRBV30 to TRBJ2-7; 10 nucleotides align to TRBD1. Germline CDR1 is GTSNPN and CDR2 is SVGIG (reference sequence). CDR3 size: 14 residues. V trimming: 2 bases; J trimming: 5 bases; junction bases outside the gene matches: 6. CDR3 sequence reads: CAWSPPTGGDEQYF. CDR3 nucleotides: TGTGCCTGGAGTCCCCCGACAGGGGGCGACGAGCAGTACTTC.

In DNA, the CDR3 is TGTGCCAGCAGTTCCTTCGGACAGGGTTCTCGCGAGCAGTACTTC. Its translation: CASSSFGQGSREQYF. This chain connects TRBV28 to TRBJ2-7, with TRBD1 matching 8 bases. Looked up from germline, CDR1 is MDHEN and CDR2 is SYDVKM. V lost 4 bases to trimming and J lost 6 bases; unmatched junction nucleotides: 11. This CDR3 is 15 amino acids long. Combining the CDR3 with reference TRBV28 and TRBJ2-7 gives the whole variable domain DVKVTQSSRYLVKRTGEKVFLECVQDMDHENMFWYRQDPGLGLRLIYFSYDVKMKEKGDIPEGYSVSREKKERFSLILESASTNQTSMYLCASSSFGQGSREQYFGPGTRLTVT.

Concerning this clone: This sample also contains other DNA sequences that code for the same CDR3. The chain links TRBV7-3 to TRBJ2-7, with D possibly TRBD2 on 6 matching bases. Trimming shortened V by 2 bases and J by 5 bases, and 19 bases separated the two germline ends. Germline V gives CDR1 SGHTA, CDR2 FQGTGA. The CDR3 contains 16 residues. The chain's CDR3 is CASSLFPRGRFNEQYF. Written as DNA, the CDR3 is TGTGCCAGCAGCTTATTCCCTCGGGGGAGGTTCAACGAGCAGTACTTC.

The rearrangement links TRBV27 to TRBJ2-7; TRBD2 might be the D (7 bases). V shed 5 bases and J shed 2 bases, with 19 bases lying between them. The CDR3 loop spans 16 amino acids. Germline V lookup: CDR1 MNHEY, CDR2 SMNVEV (reference sequence). The CDR3 reads CASSPIGLEGAYEQYF. The CDR3 bases are TGTGCCAGCAGTCCAATCGGACTAGAGGGGGCCTACGAGCAGTACTTC.

The CDR3 DNA reads as TGTGCCAGCAGCTCCAAAGAGGGAACCCATGGCTACACCTTC. Its translation is CASSSKEGTHGYTF. The chain links TRBV7-9 to TRBJ1-2; D gene unclear. The V end lost 4 bases, the J end lost 6 bases, and 15 bases lay between the germline ends. The CDR3 runs 14 residues. The germline gives CDR1 SEHNR, CDR2 FQNEAQ (reference sequence).

This chain connects TRBV4-1 to TRBJ2-1; 8 bases match TRBD1. Germline-derived CDR1 and CDR2 are MGHRA and YSYEKL. CDR3 length: 17 amino acids. The V and J ends lost 4 bases and 0 bases, in that order; junction bases with no gene match: 8. CDR3 coding DNA: TGCGCCAGCAGCCTCCACCCGACAGGGGTCTCCTACAATGAGCAGTTCTTC. As protein: CASSLHPTGVSYNEQFF.

J is TRBJ2-3 and V is TRBV7-3, with 9 bases aligning to TRBD2. The CDR3 sequence is 15 residues long. Germline V gene sequence: CDR1 SGHTA, CDR2 FQGTGA. V was clipped by 4 bases and J by 1 base; unmatched bases: 3. CDR3 DNA: TGTGCCAGCAGCTCAGCGGGGGGAGGCACAGATACGCAGTATTTT. Amino acid sequence: CASSSAGGGTDTQYF. Full variable domain (outside the CDR3, taken from reference TRBV7-3 and TRBJ2-3): GAGVSQTPSNKVTEKGKYVELRCDPISGHTALYWYRQSLGQGPEFLIYFQGTGAADDSGLPNDRFFAVRPEGSVSTLKIQRTERGDSAVYLCASSSAGGGTDTQYFGPGTRLTVL.

The CDR3 DNA sequence: TGTGCCAGCTCACCGGGACAGACAACTAATGAAAAACTGTTTTTT. Encoded protein: CASSPGQTTNEKLFF. V gene TRBV18 combines with J gene TRBJ1-4; TRBD1 agrees at 7 bases. The CDR3 contains 15 residues. Trimming cost V 3 bases and J 0 bases; bases outside gene matches: 1. Germline values: CDR1 KGHSH, CDR2 LQKENI.

The chain has TRBV10-2 and TRBJ2-1; 9 bases align to TRBD1. This CDR3 is 16 amino acids long. Looked up from germline, CDR1 is WSHSY and CDR2 is SAAADI. Unmatched junction bases numbered 6, after V lost 3 bases and J lost 3 bases. CDR3 DNA: TGCGCCAGCAGTGACCGCGGACAGGGGATCTACAATGAGCAGTTCTTC. Its protein product is CASSDRGQGIYNEQFF.

This clone was counted between two and nine times. The rearrangement links TRBV9 to TRBJ2-7; 12 positions agree with TRBD2. CDR1 SGDLS and CDR2 YYNGEE come from the germline V gene. The CDR3 is made up of 15 amino acids. With V trimmed by 4 bases and J by 2 bases, 4 bases remained unmatched. For the CDR3, the DNA is TGTGCCAGCAGCCCTCGGACTAGCGGGACCTACGAGCAGTACTTC. Translation gives CASSPRTSGTYEQYF.

The chain couples TRBV9 to TRBJ2-5; D may be TRBD2 (5 bases). V was pared by 4 bases and J by 6 bases, with 16 bases between. This CDR3 is built from 14 residues. Germline V CDR1 and CDR2: SGDLS, YYNGEE. CDR3 amino acids: CASSPSNRGKTQYF. The CDR3, as DNA: TGTGCCAGCAGCCCAAGCAACCGAGGGAAGACCCAGTACTTC.

The J gene is TRBJ2-5, the V gene TRBV10-3, with 14 bases matching TRBD2. Germline assignment: CDR1 ENHRY and CDR2 SYGVKD. Germline trimming cut 5 bases from V and 4 bases from J; bases unmatched to any gene: 3. The CDR3 extends over 15 amino acids. The CDR3 bases are TGTGCCATCAGTCGACTAGCGGGGGGGCGAGAGACCCAGTACTTC. Its translation is CAISRLAGGRETQYF.

The count of this clone is one. V gene TRBV19 combines with J gene TRBJ1-5; D is perhaps TRBD1 (5 bases). The CDR3 totals 17 residues. Trimming removed 7 bases from V and 0 bases from J, with 19 bases in between. CDR1 and CDR2 from the germline V gene are LNHDA and SQIVND (reference sequence). The CDR3 is CASKTDGGFYSNQPQHF. The CDR3 nucleotides are TGTGCCAGTAAGACGGACGGGGGGTTCTATAGCAATCAGCCCCAGCATTTT.

CDR3 in amino acids: CASSGTGAGNSPLHF. The DNA for the CDR3 is TGCGCCAGCAGCGGAACAGGGGCGGGGAATTCACCCCTCCACTTT. The chain employs TRBV5-1 and TRBJ1-6, with 7 bases aligning to TRBD1. V dropped 4 bases and J dropped 7; count of bases not matched to a gene: 8. CDR1 is SGHRS, CDR2 YFSETQ, per germline. CDR3 length: 15 amino acids.

This clone was seen more than once but under ten times. V usage is TRBV27 and J usage is TRBJ2-7; D might be TRBD2 (7 bases). The CDR3 length is 15 residues. Germline V gives CDR1 MNHEY, CDR2 SMNVEV (reference sequence). V was shortened by 6 bases and J by 2 bases, with 17 bases between the two germline ends. The CDR3 DNA sequence: TGTGCCAGCAGGAAGTACGGGGGGCGACCCTACGAGCAGTACTTC. This gives the protein CASRKYGGRPYEQYF.

In the case of this clone: At one of its ends the junction is not consistent with the germline gene, which may arise from a read error. This chain connects TRBV18 to TRBJ2-5; 7 nucleotides align to TRBD1. The CDR3 is 14 amino acids. Germline loops: CDR1 KGHSH, CDR2 LQKENI. The CDR3 here is CASSLGGAQQTQYF. CDR3 DNA sequence: TGTGCCAGCTCCCTAGGGGGCGCCCAACAGACCCAGTACTTC.

CDR3 sequence (DNA): TGTGCCAGCAGCGCCAGACAGGGGGCCAAAATCGAGAACACCGGGGAGCTGTTTTTT. It translates to CASSARQGAKIENTGELFF. The V and J genes are TRBV11-2 and TRBJ2-2; TRBD1 matches at 10 bases. V lost 5 bases, J lost 1 base, and 13 bases stayed unmatched. Germline V gene sequence: CDR1 SGHAT, CDR2 FQNNGV. The CDR3 covers 19 residues.

The chain links TRBV29-1 to TRBJ2-1; 8 nucleotides match TRBD2. The CDR3 consists of 16 residues. V trimming: 4 bases; J trimming: 2 bases; junction bases outside the gene matches: 10. Germline-derived CDR1 and CDR2 are SQVTM and ANQGSEA. The CDR3 sequence: CSVGGGSSGTYNEQFF. The CDR3 DNA follows: TGCAGCGTTGGGGGGGGGAGTAGCGGGACCTACAATGAGCAGTTCTTC.

The chain couples TRBV28 to TRBJ1-5, with a weak D call TRBD1 (6 bases). The CDR3 consists of 17 residues. Trimming left V 4 bases short and J 0 bases short, with 16 bases between. CDR1 is MDHEN, CDR2 SYDVKM, per germline. The CDR3 spells CASSSQGLCPSNQPQHF. The CDR3 DNA reads TGTGCCAGCAGTTCCCAGGGGTTATGTCCTAGCAATCAGCCCCAGCATTTT.